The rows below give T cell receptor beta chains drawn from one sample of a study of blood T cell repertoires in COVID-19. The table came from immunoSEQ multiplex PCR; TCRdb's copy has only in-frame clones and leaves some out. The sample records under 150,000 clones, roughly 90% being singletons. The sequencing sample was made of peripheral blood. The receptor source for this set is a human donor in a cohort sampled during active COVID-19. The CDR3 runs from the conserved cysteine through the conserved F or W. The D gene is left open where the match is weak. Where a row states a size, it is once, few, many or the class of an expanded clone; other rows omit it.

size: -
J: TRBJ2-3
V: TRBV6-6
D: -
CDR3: CASRRDSTDTQYF
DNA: TGTGCCAGCAGACGCGATAGCACAGATACGCAGTATTTT

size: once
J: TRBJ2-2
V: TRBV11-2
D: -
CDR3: CASSLVVGELFF
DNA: TGTGCCAGCAGCTTAGTAGTAGGGGAGCTGTTTTTT

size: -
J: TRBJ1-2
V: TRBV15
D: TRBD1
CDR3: CATSSSKPRDRNYGYTF
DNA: TGTGCCACCAGCAGTAGTAAACCCCGGGACAGGAACTATGGCTACACCTTC

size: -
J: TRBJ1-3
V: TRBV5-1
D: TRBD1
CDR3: CASSLTTGSSGNTIYF
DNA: TGCGCCAGCAGCTTAACGACAGGGAGCTCTGGAAACACCATATATTTT

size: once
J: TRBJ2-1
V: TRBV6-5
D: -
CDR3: CASSPGLPHNEQFF
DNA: TGTGCCAGCAGTCCGGGACTCCCACATAATGAGCAGTTCTTC

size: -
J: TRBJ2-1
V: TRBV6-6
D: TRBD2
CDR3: CASSYWSGRAQDEQFF
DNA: TGTGCCAGCAGTTACTGGAGCGGGAGGGCGCAGGATGAGCAGTTCTTC

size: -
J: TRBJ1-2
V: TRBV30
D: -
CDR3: CAWEIAGGYGYTF
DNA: TGTGCCTGGGAGATTGCGGGGGGATATGGCTACACCTTC

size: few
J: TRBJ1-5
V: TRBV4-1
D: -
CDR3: CASSQESLGGQPQHF
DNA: TGCGCCAGCAGCCAAGAGAGCCTTGGCGGTCAGCCCCAGCATTTT

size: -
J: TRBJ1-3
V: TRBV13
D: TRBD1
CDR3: CASRVTGDLGNTIYF
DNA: TGTGCCAGCAGGGTAACAGGGGATCTAGGAAACACCATATATTTT

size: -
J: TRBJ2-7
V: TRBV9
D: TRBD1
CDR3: CASSATGTGVSYEQYF
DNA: TGTGCCAGCAGCGCCACCGGGACAGGGGTTTCCTACGAGCAGTACTTC

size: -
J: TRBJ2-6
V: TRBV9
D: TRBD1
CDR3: CASSPGTGASGANVLTF
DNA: TGTGCCAGCAGTCCCGGGACAGGGGCCTCTGGGGCCAACGTCCTGACTTTC

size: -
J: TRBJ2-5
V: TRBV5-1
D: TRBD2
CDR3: CASSRRGLAEQETQYF
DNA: TGCGCCAGCAGCCGGAGGGGACTAGCGGAACAAGAGACCCAGTACTTC

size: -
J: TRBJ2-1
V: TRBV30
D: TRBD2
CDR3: CAWTLSLAGEGEQFF
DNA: TGTGCCTGGACCTTATCACTAGCGGGGGAGGGTGAGCAGTTCTTC

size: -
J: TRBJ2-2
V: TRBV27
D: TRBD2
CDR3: CASRLAGGLSGELFF
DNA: TGTGCCAGCAGACTAGCGGGAGGCCTGTCCGGGGAGCTGTTTTTT

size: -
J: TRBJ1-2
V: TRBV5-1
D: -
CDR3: CASSLGTVTAGGYTF
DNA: TGCGCCAGCAGCTTGGGGACAGTGACCGCCGGTGGCTACACCTTC

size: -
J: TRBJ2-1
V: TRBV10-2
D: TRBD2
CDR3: CASTDQGAGGGYNEQFF
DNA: TGCGCCAGCACCGATCAGGGAGCGGGAGGAGGCTACAATGAGCAGTTCTTC

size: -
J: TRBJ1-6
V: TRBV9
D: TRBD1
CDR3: CASSVAGQGYNSPLHF
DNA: TGTGCCAGCAGCGTAGCGGGACAGGGCTATAATTCACCCCTCCACTTT

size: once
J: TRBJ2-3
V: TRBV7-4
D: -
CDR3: CASRTGGVNTQYF
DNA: TGTGCCAGCAGAACCGGCGGGGTGAATACGCAGTATTTT

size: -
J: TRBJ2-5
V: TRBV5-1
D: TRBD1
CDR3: CASSFQGARETQYF
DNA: TGCGCCAGCAGCTTCCAGGGGGCGAGGGAGACCCAGTACTTC

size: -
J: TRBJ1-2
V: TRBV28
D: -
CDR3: CASSLMEGYTF
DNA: TGTGCCAGCAGTTTAATGGAGGGCTACACCTTC

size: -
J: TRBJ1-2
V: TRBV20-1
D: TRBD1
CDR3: CSASFHRGARGYTF
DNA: TGCAGTGCTAGTTTCCACAGGGGCGCGAGAGGCTACACCTTC

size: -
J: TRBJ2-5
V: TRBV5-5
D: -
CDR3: CASSRELEETQYF
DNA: TGTGCCAGCAGCCGGGAGTTGGAAGAGACCCAGTACTTC

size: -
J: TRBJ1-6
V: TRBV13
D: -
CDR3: CASSTGRDSPLHF
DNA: TGTGCCAGCAGTACGGGAAGGGATTCACCCCTCCACTTT

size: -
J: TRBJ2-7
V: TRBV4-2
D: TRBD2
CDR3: CASSQERGSYEQYF
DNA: TGTGCCAGCAGCCAAGAGCGGGGGTCCTACGAGCAGTACTTC

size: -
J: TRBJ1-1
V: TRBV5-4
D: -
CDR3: CASSPGQNTEAFF
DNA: TGTGCCAGCAGCCCCGGACAAAACACTGAAGCTTTCTTT